Shown below are 23 T cell receptor beta chains from a single sample sequenced in a study of blood T cell repertoires in COVID-19. Generated by immunoSEQ multiplex PCR, the TCRdb table keeps only in-frame clones and is missing some. The repertoire has under 95,000 clones, around 87% of them found once; the top ten carry 7% to 9%. Sequencing input: peripheral blood. These receptors all stem from a human donor with acute or convalescent COVID-19. The donor label of this sample is uncertain.

This chain joins TRBV6-5 and TRBJ2-7, with 8 positions matching TRBD1. The length of the CDR3 is 14 residues. Germline CDR1 and CDR2: MNHEY and SVGAGI. V lost 10 bases and J lost 3; bases outside the gene matches: 11. The CDR3 region is CATRLDRANYEQYF. CDR3 in DNA: TGTGCCACCAGATTGGACAGGGCAAACTACGAGCAGTACTTC.

V usage is TRBV6-2 or TRBV6-3 and J usage is TRBJ2-7, with 11 bases fitting TRBD2. This CDR3 region has 14 residues. Trimming cost V 4 bases and J 2 bases; bases outside gene matches: 1. Germline values: CDR1 MNHEY, CDR2 SVGEGT. CDR3 residues: CASSSSGGPYEQYF. The CDR3 DNA reads as TGTGCCAGCAGTTCTAGCGGGGGGCCCTACGAGCAGTACTTC.

This chain joins TRBV7-3 and TRBJ1-1; D call uncertain. The CDR3 extends over 14 amino acids. CDR1 and CDR2 from the germline V gene are SGHTA and FQGTGA. The V gene lost 0 bases and the J gene lost 1 base, with 6 bases spanning the gap. The CDR3 DNA follows: TGTGCCAGCAGCTTAACCGTTAGGAACACTGAAGCTTTCTTT. As protein: CASSLTVRNTEAFF.

J is TRBJ2-1 and V is TRBV7-2; D might be TRBD1 (6 bases). The CDR3 loop spans 18 amino acids. The V end was cut by 5 bases, the J end by 0 bases, with 20 bases between. CDR1 is SGHTA and CDR2 is FQGNSA in the germline V gene. The CDR3 protein is CASSLSRHRASSYNEQFF. Written as DNA, the CDR3 is TGTGCCAGCAGCCTAAGTAGGCACAGGGCTAGCTCCTACAATGAGCAGTTCTTC.

This chain uses TRBV24-1 with TRBJ2-4, with 8 bases that match TRBD2. The V and J ends lost 7 bases and 3 bases, in that order; junction bases with no gene match: 4. Germline CDR1 KGHDR, CDR2 SFDVKD. The CDR3 extends over 14 amino acids. Here the CDR3 reads CATSSGTSKNIQYF. CDR3 bases: TGTGCCACCAGCTCCGGGACTAGCAAAAACATTCAGTACTTC.

The V call is TRBV13, the J call TRBJ2-1; 11 positions match TRBD1. Germline CDR1 and CDR2: PRHDT and FYEKMQ (reference sequence). V gave up 5 bases and J gave up 7 bases; unmatched junction bases: 10. CDR3 size: 16 residues. The CDR3 DNA sequence: TGTGCCAGCAGCCCAGAGTGGGACAGGGGGACGAATGAGCAGTTCTTC. This encodes CASSPEWDRGTNEQFF.

This chain connects TRBV10-3 to TRBJ2-1, with D possibly matching TRBD1 (5 bases). With 6 bases removed from V and 0 bases from J, the gap between germline ends came to 12 bases. The CDR3 has 15 residues. Germline V gene sequence: CDR1 ENHRY, CDR2 SYGVKD. The CDR3 region is CAISPDSSSYNEQFF. In nucleotides, the CDR3 is TGTGCCATCAGCCCTGACAGCTCCTCCTACAATGAGCAGTTCTTC.

J is TRBJ1-4 and V is TRBV19; possibly TRBD1 for D (5 bases). CDR3 length equals 13 residues. CDR1 and CDR2 from the germline V gene are LNHDA and SQIVND (reference sequence). V lost 4 bases to trimming and J lost 7 bases, with 10 bases between them. For the CDR3, the DNA is TGTGCCAGTAGTACGCAGGGAAGTGAAAAACTGTTTTTT. Its translation: CASSTQGSEKLFF. The variable domain in full, with the rest retrieved from reference TRBV19 and TRBJ1-4, is DGGITQSPKYLFRKEGQNVTLSCEQNLNHDAMYWYRQDPGQGLRLIYYSQIVNDFQKGDIAEGYSVSREKKESFPLTVTSAQKNPTAFYLCASSTQGSEKLFFGSGTQLSVL.

This clone showed up just once. V gene TRBV7-2 combines with J gene TRBJ1-3; 10 positions agree with TRBD1. Germline loops: CDR1 SGHTA, CDR2 FQGNSA. There are 15 residues in the CDR3. Trimming took 5 bases from V and 3 from J; bases not matched to a gene: 4. The chain's CDR3 is CASSRDRGFGNTIYF. CDR3 DNA sequence: TGTGCCAGCAGCCGGGACAGGGGTTTTGGAAACACCATATATTTT.

The rearrangement joins TRBV4-1 to TRBJ2-3; a weak D match, TRBD1 (6 bases). Germline CDR1 MGHRA, CDR2 YSYEKL. The CDR3 consists of 16 residues. Trimming shortened V by 4 bases and J by 5 bases, and 19 bases separated the two germline ends. CDR3 region: CASSPNRPVRGDTQYF. The CDR3 coding sequence is TGCGCCAGCAGCCCCAACAGACCAGTCAGGGGAGATACGCAGTATTTT.

This sequence joins TRBV6-1 and TRBJ1-1, with D unresolved. The CDR3 contains 15 residues. Germline V CDR1 and CDR2: MNHNS, SASEGT. V was clipped by 2 bases and J by 5 bases, with 15 bases between them. CDR3 nucleotides: TGTGCCAGCAGTGAAATGTGGGAGGGTAGGACTGAAGCTTTCTTT. Protein: CASSEMWEGRTEAFF.

The chain is built from TRBV10-2 and TRBJ2-5; TRBD2 matches 14 bases. With V trimmed by 6 bases and J by 2 bases, 5 bases remained unmatched. The CDR3 covers 16 residues. Germline CDR1 reads WSHSY; CDR2 reads SAAADI. The CDR3 spells CASRAGTSGGQETQYF. CDR3 coding DNA: TGCGCCAGCAGGGCGGGGACTAGCGGGGGACAAGAGACCCAGTACTTC.

The rearrangement joins TRBV28 to TRBJ2-7; D gene ambiguous. The CDR3 spans 12 residues. The germline CDR1 and CDR2 sequences are MDHEN and SYDVKM. Trimming removed 7 bases at V and 2 bases at J, with 9 bases between. This CDR3 reads CASNGHPYEQYF. The CDR3 DNA reads as TGTGCCAGCAACGGTCATCCCTACGAGCAGTACTTC.

The V call is TRBV7-9, the J call TRBJ1-3; a weak D match, TRBD1 (5 bases). Germline assignment: CDR1 SEHNR and CDR2 FQNEAQ (reference sequence). V was clipped by 5 bases and J by 4 bases, with 9 bases between them. The CDR3 sequence is 13 residues long. The CDR3 DNA follows: TGTGCCAGCAGCCAGAGACAGGGAAACACCATATATTTT. Amino acid sequence: CASSQRQGNTIYF.

The chain combines TRBV3-1 (or the pseudogene TRBV3-2) with TRBJ1-1; a possible D gene is TRBD1 (6 bases). Looked up from germline, CDR1 is LGHDT and CDR2 is YNNKEL (reference sequence). The CDR3 loop spans 18 amino acids. With 2 bases removed from V and 5 bases from J, the gap between germline ends came to 24 bases. The CDR3 DNA reads TGTGCCAGCAGCCAAACGTTCACACAAGGCGGCAGGGGTACTGAAGCTTTCTTT. Translating it yields CASSQTFTQGGRGTEAFF.

This chain connects TRBV6-2 or TRBV6-3 to TRBJ1-5; no clear D. Per germline, CDR1 MNHEY and CDR2 SVGEGT. The CDR3 extends over 16 amino acids. The V gene lost 6 bases and the J gene lost 3 bases, with 18 bases spanning the gap. The CDR3 protein is CASSPQAGRVNQPQHF. The CDR3 bases are TGTGCCAGCAGCCCTCAGGCTGGGAGAGTCAATCAGCCCCAGCATTTT.

The chain has TRBV7-9 and TRBJ2-7; a weak D match, TRBD1 (6 bases). Trimming removed 1 base from V and 1 base from J, with 8 bases in between. Per the germline V gene, CDR1 is SEHNR and CDR2 is FQNEAQ (reference sequence). The CDR3 contains 14 residues. CDR3 nucleotide sequence: TGTGCCAGCAGCTTAGTTGGGACATCCTACGAGCAGTACTTC. This translates into CASSLVGTSYEQYF.

This chain joins TRBV19 and TRBJ2-3; 7 bases match TRBD2. The trim removed 3 bases at V and 9 bases at J, leaving 15 bases unmatched. Germline V lookup: CDR1 LNHDA, CDR2 SQIVND (reference sequence). The CDR3 runs to 16 residues. CDR3 protein: CASSMGRGGLGGTQYF. The CDR3 region has the DNA TGTGCCAGTAGTATGGGGCGGGGCGGACTAGGTGGAACGCAGTATTTT. Full variable domain (rest looked up from reference TRBV19 and TRBJ2-3): DGGITQSPKYLFRKEGQNVTLSCEQNLNHDAMYWYRQDPGQGLRLIYYSQIVNDFQKGDIAEGYSVSREKKESFPLTVTSAQKNPTAFYLCASSMGRGGLGGTQYFGPGTRLTVL.

This chain connects TRBV9 to TRBJ2-7; 7 positions agree with TRBD2. Germline assignment: CDR1 SGDLS and CDR2 YYNGEE. After removal of 5 bases from V and 2 bases from J, the junction contained 10 bases not matched to a gene. CDR3 length: 15 residues. This CDR3 reads CASSYGVGGTYEQYF. Here the CDR3 DNA reads TGTGCCAGCAGTTACGGAGTGGGGGGGACCTACGAGCAGTACTTC. Based on the CDR3 plus reference TRBV9 and TRBJ2-7, the full variable domain is DSGVTQTPKHLITATGQRVTLRCSPRSGDLSVYWYQQSLDQGLQFLIQYYNGEERAKGNILERFSAQQFPDLHSELNLSSLELGDSALYFCASSYGVGGTYEQYFGPGTRLTVT.

The chain couples TRBV3-1 (or the pseudogene TRBV3-2) to TRBJ2-7; 11 bases align to TRBD2. Germline CDR1 is LGHDT and CDR2 is YNNKEL (reference sequence). The CDR3 spans 14 residues. Germline trimming cut 4 bases from V and 1 base from J; bases unmatched to any gene: 0. The CDR3 DNA reads as TGTGCCAGCAGCCCTAGCGGGAGGTCCTACGAGCAGTACTTC. As protein: CASSPSGRSYEQYF.

The CDR3 sequence is CASSEEGGLQPQHF. The CDR3 bases are TGTGCCAGCAGTGAAGAGGGGGGGTTGCAGCCCCAGCATTTT. The V and J genes are TRBV2 and TRBJ1-5; perhaps TRBD1 as D (6 bases). CDR1 SNHLY and CDR2 FYNNEI come from the germline V gene. V lost 1 base to trimming and J lost 7 bases, with 11 bases between them. There are 14 residues in the CDR3. The whole variable domain, remainder taken from reference TRBV2 and TRBJ1-5, is EPEVTQTPSHQVTQMGQEVILRCVPISNHLYFYWYRQILGQKVEFLVSFYNNEISEKSEIFDDQFSVERPDGSNFTLKIRSTKLEDSAMYFCASSEEGGLQPQHFGDGTRLSIL.

As to this clone: One end of the junction fails to match germline, which may point to a read error. V gene TRBV7-7 combines with J gene TRBJ2-3; tentatively, D is TRBD1 (6 bases). The CDR3 is 15 residues long. Germline V gene sequence: CDR1 SSHAT, CDR2 FNYEAQ (reference sequence). The CDR3 protein is CASSLDGQPTDTQYF. In DNA, the CDR3 is TGTGCTAGCAGCTTAGACGGACAGCCCACAGATACGCAGTATTTT.

DNA for the CDR3: TGTGCCAGCAGTTACTCAGGCCCCCCGGGGGAAAAACTGTTTTTT. Its protein is CASSYSGPPGEKLFF. The chain carries TRBV6-5 and TRBJ1-4; D is unclear. CDR3 length equals 15 residues. Germline CDR1 reads MNHEY; CDR2 reads SVGAGI. V was pared by 0 bases and J by 8 bases, with 13 bases between.